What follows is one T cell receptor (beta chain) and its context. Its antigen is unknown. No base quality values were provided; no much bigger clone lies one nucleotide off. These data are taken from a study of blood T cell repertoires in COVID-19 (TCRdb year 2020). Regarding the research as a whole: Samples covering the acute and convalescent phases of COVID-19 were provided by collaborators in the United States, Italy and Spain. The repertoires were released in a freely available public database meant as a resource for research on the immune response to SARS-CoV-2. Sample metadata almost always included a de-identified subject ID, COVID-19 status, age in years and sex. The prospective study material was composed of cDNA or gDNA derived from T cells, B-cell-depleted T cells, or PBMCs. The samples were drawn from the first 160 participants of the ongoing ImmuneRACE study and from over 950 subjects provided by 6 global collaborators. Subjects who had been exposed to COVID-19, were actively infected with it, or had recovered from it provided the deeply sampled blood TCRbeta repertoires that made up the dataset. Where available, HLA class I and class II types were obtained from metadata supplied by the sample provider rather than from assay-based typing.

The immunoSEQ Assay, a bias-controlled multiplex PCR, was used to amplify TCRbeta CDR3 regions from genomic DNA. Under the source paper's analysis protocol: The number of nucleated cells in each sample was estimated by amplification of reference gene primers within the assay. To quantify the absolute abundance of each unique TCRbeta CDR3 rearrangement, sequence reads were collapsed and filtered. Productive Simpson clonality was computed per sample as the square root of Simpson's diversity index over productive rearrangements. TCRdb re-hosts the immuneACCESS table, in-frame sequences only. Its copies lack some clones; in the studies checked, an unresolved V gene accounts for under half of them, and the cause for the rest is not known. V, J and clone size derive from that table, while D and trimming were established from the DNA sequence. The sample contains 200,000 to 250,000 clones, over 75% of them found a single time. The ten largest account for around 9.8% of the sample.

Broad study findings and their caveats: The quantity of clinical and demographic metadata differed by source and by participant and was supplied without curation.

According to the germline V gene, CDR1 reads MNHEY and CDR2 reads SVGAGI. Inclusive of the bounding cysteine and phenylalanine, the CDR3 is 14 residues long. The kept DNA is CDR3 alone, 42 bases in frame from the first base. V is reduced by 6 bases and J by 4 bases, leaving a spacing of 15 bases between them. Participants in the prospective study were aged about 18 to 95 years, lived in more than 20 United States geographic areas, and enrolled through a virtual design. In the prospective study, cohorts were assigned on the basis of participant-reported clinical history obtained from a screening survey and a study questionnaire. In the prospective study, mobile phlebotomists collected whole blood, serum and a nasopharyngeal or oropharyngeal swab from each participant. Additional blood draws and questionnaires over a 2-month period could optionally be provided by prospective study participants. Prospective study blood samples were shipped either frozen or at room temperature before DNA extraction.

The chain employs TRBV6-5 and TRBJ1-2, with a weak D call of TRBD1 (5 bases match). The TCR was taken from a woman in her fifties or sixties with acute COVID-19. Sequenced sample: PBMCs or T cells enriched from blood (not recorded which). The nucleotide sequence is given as TGTGCCAGCAGACGACAGACTGCTGGCTATGGCTACACCTTC. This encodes CASRRQTAGYGYTF.